Shown below are 17 T cell receptor beta chains from a single sample sequenced in a study of shared clonotypes between healthy human individuals. Sequenced by immunoSEQ multiplex PCR; TCRdb stores in-frame clones only, minus some. The sample consists of some 1.5 million clones, roughly 96% of them appearing once. Sequenced sample: naive CD4+ T cells sorted from blood. The subset was: CD45RA+ positively selected. These receptors were obtained from a man aged 25 to 45 in good health.

The genes are TRBV10-1 and TRBJ2-2; D unclear. This CDR3 is 13 amino acids long. V was pared by 6 bases and J by 4 bases, with 9 bases between. Germline CDR1 reads WNHNN; CDR2 reads SYGVQD (reference sequence). For the CDR3, the DNA is TGCGCCAGCAGAGAACAACCCACCGGGGAGCTGTTTTTT. It encodes CASREQPTGELFF.

With respect to this clone: The same CDR3 is also encoded by other DNA sequences in this sample. This rearrangement joins TRBV9 to TRBJ2-2; unclear D gene. The germline V and J ends were trimmed by 0 bases and 0 bases, with 6 bases remaining between them. The CDR3 covers 15 residues. In germline, CDR1 is SGDLS, CDR2 YYNGEE. CDR3 in amino acids: CASSVDPSNTGELFF. CDR3 DNA sequence: TGTGCCAGCAGCGTAGACCCGTCGAACACCGGGGAGCTGTTTTTT.

This rearrangement joins TRBV4-1 to TRBJ2-5; 7 bases align to TRBD1. The germline CDR1 and CDR2 sequences are MGHRA and YSYEKL. J gave up 4 bases and V 5 bases, and 7 bases lay outside the gene matches. The CDR3 has 14 residues. The CDR3 coding sequence is TGCGCCAGCAGCAAGGGGACAGCTCGAGAGACCCAGTACTTC. It codes for CASSKGTARETQYF.

The rearrangement links TRBV28 to TRBJ2-1; D not certain. V dropped 3 bases and J dropped 3 bases, with 15 bases sitting between them. Germline CDR1 MDHEN, CDR2 SYDVKM. CDR3 length equals 16 residues. CDR3 sequence reads: CASSFAGIEHYNEQFF. CDR3 sequence (DNA): TGTGCCAGCAGTTTCGCTGGAATTGAGCACTACAATGAGCAGTTCTTC.

The chain employs TRBV30 and TRBJ1-2; D perhaps matches TRBD1 (5 bases). This CDR3 has 13 residues. Germline CDR1 and CDR2: GTSNPN and SVGIG (reference sequence). Deletions cut 2 bases from V and 5 bases from J, with 12 bases between. The CDR3 DNA follows: TGTGCCTGGAGTACCCGGACACCTTATGGCTACACCTTC. This gives the protein CAWSTRTPYGYTF.

V is TRBV5-4 and J is TRBJ2-4; D not resolved. In germline, CDR1 is SGHNT, CDR2 YYREEE (reference sequence). The CDR3 loop spans 13 amino acids. V dropped 1 base and J dropped 8 bases, with 10 bases sitting between them. The CDR3 spells CASSLRAEDIQYF. CDR3 DNA: TGTGCCAGCAGCTTGCGCGCGGAAGACATTCAGTACTTC. The complete variable domain, with remaining parts taken from reference TRBV5-4 and TRBJ2-4, reads ETGVTQSPTHLIKTRGQQVTLRCSSQSGHNTVSWYQQALGQGPQFIFQYYREEENGRGNFPPRFSGLQFPNYSSELNVNALELDDSALYLCASSLRAEDIQYFGAGTRLSVL.

V is TRBV15 and J is TRBJ2-7; 9 nucleotides align to TRBD1. This CDR3 is 15 amino acids long. The V gene's germline CDR1 is LNHNV and CDR2 YYDKDF (reference sequence). V gave up 2 bases and J gave up 6 bases; unmatched junction bases: 8. Here the CDR3 DNA reads TGTGCCACCAGCAGACCCGGGACAGGGAGGGGCGAGCAGTACTTC. Protein: CATSRPGTGRGEQYF.

The chain employs TRBV5-6 and TRBJ1-1, with a tentative D call TRBD1 (5 bases). Germline V gives CDR1 SGHDT, CDR2 YYEEEE. V gave up 1 base and J gave up 0 bases, with 16 bases separating them. The CDR3 totals 17 residues. The CDR3: CASSLRPQGGMNTEAFF. The CDR3 DNA follows: TGTGCCAGCAGCTTGAGACCCCAGGGAGGCATGAACACTGAAGCTTTCTTT.

The chain is built from TRBV7-2 and TRBJ2-5; weak D call: TRBD2 (6 bases). The V end lost 2 bases, the J end lost 2 bases, and 12 bases lay between the germline ends. CDR3 length equals 15 residues. The germline gives CDR1 SGHTA, CDR2 FQGNSA. The CDR3 region is CASSLLTSWQETQYF. The CDR3 DNA sequence: TGTGCCAGCAGCTTACTCACTAGCTGGCAAGAGACCCAGTACTTC.

This chain joins TRBV28 and TRBJ1-2, with 7 bases aligning to TRBD1. The CDR3 has 15 amino acids. CDR1 MDHEN and CDR2 SYDVKM come from the germline V gene. V lost 4 bases and J lost 5; bases outside the gene matches: 10. CDR3 in DNA: TGTGCCAGCAGTTCGAAATTACAGGGGAATTATGGCTACACCTTC. Its translation is CASSSKLQGNYGYTF.

The gene calls are TRBV6-4 and TRBJ2-3, with D tentatively TRBD2 (6 bases). Germline assignment: CDR1 MRHNA and CDR2 SNTAGT. The V gene lost 9 bases and the J gene lost 7 bases, with 17 bases spanning the gap. The CDR3 sequence is 13 residues long. The DNA of the CDR3 is TGTGCCAGTGGGGACTCCGCAAGGAATACGCAGTATTTT. Its protein is CASGDSARNTQYF.

The V call is TRBV5-6, the J call TRBJ2-1; 14 positions match TRBD2. J gave up 6 bases and V 1 base, and 12 bases lay outside the gene matches. Germline values: CDR1 SGHDT, CDR2 YYEEEE. The CDR3 runs to 19 residues. The CDR3, as DNA: TGTGCCAGCAGCTTGCAGTACTCGGGACTAGCGGGAGTTCTCAATGAGCAGTTCTTC. This sequence encodes CASSLQYSGLAGVLNEQFF. Complete variable domain (other parts from reference TRBV5-6 and TRBJ2-1): DAGVTQSPTHLIKTRGQQVTLRCSPKSGHDTVSWYQQALGQGPQFIFQYYEEEERQRGNFPDRFSGHQFPNYSSELNVNALLLGDSALYLCASSLQYSGLAGVLNEQFFGPGTRLTVL.

The V gene is TRBV14, the J gene TRBJ2-7; 10 positions agree with TRBD2. The CDR3 is 15 amino acids. Trimming removed 0 bases from V and 2 bases from J; junction bases left unmatched: 1. Germline loops: CDR1 SGHDN, CDR2 FVKESK. The CDR3 sequence is CASSQDLAGAYEQYF. DNA for the CDR3: TGTGCCAGCAGCCAAGACCTAGCGGGAGCCTACGAGCAGTACTTC.

The chain carries TRBV7-2 and TRBJ1-3; D remains ambiguous. Trimming stripped 11 bases from V and 5 bases from J, with 10 bases between. Germline CDR1 and CDR2: SGHTA and FQGNSA. The CDR3 length is 11 residues. CDR3 in amino acids: CAPSERNTIYF. The CDR3 coding sequence is TGTGCCCCCAGCGAGAGAAACACCATATATTTT.

The chain has TRBV27 and TRBJ2-7; D call uncertain. The CDR3 length is 15 residues. The germline CDR1 and CDR2 sequences are MNHEY and SMNVEV (reference sequence). Trimming shortened V by 8 bases and J by 3 bases, and 20 bases separated the two germline ends. The CDR3 DNA sequence: TGTGCCAGCCGCCCCCTCGTAACTTACGACTACGAGCAGTACTTC. Residues: CASRPLVTYDYEQYF.

The chain employs TRBV20-1 and TRBJ2-1; D gene uncertain. This CDR3 spans 11 amino acids. The ends were cut back, 5 bases at V and 3 bases at J, with 5 bases in the middle. The V gene's germline CDR1 is DFQATT and CDR2 SNEGSKA (reference sequence). The CDR3 bases are TGCAGTGCTGTGGACTACAATGAGCAGTTCTTC. Translation: CSAVDYNEQFF.

Notes on this clone: A junction end diverges from the germline sequence, so it may reflect a read error. The chain uses TRBV6-1 and TRBJ2-5; D is possibly TRBD2 (6 bases). This CDR3 is built from 15 residues. CDR1 is MNHNS, CDR2 SASEGT, per germline. CDR3 DNA: TGTGCCAGCACCCTTTCTGCGGGGTTGGGAGAGGCCCAGTACTTC. This codes for CASTLSAGLGEAQYF.